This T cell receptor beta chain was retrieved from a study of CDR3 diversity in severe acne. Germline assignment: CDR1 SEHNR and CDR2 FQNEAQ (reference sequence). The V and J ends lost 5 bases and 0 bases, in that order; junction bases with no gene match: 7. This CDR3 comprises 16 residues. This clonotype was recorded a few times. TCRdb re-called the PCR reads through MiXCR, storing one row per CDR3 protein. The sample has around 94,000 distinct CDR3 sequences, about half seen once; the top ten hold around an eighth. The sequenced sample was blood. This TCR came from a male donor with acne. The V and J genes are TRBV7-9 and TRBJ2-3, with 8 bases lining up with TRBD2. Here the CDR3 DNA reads TGTGCCAGCAGCGTTTCGAGCGGGAGCAGCACAGATACGCAGTATTTT. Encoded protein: CASSVSSGSSTDTQYF. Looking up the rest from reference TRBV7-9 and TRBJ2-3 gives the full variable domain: DTGVSQNPRHKITKRGQNVTFRCDPISEHNRLYWYRQTLGQGPEFLTYFQNEAQLEKSRLLSDRFSAERPKGSFSTLEIQRTEQGDSAMYLCASSVSSGSSTDTQYFGPGTRLTVL.